These 14 T cell receptor beta chains were sequenced from one sample in a study of OX40 agonist ivuxolimab in advanced cancers. Libraries were prepared by immunoSEQ multiplex PCR; TCRdb keeps only in-frame clonotypes and omits some of them. Among over 35,000 clones, approximately 81% were seen once, and the ten largest hold around 17%. The material sequenced was CD4+ or CD8+ T cells sorted from blood, taken in a trial of the OX40 agonist ivuxolimab. All receptors come from an adult with an advanced solid tumor such as melanoma, head and neck, liver or kidney cancer.

The chain combines TRBV7-9 with TRBJ1-5, with D possibly matching TRBD1 (6 bases). CDR3 length: 14 amino acids. CDR1 is SEHNR and CDR2 is FQNEAQ in the germline V gene (reference sequence). Trimming removed 2 bases at V and 3 bases at J, with 8 bases between. In DNA, the CDR3 is TGTGCCAGCAGCTTATCAGGGGACAATCAGCCCCAGCATTTT. It codes for CASSLSGDNQPQHF.

V gene TRBV19 combines with J gene TRBJ1-1; no reliable D call. The CDR3 covers 14 residues. V was shortened by 3 bases and J by 8 bases, with 16 bases between the two germline ends. The germline V gene encodes CDR1 LNHDA and CDR2 SQIVND (reference sequence). This CDR3 is CASSILQATTEAFF. CDR3 DNA sequence: TGTGCCAGTAGTATCCTTCAGGCAACTACCGAAGCTTTCTTT.

Here the CDR3 reads CASSEGTVGTQYF. The DNA of the CDR3 is TGTGCCAGCAGCGAGGGGACTGTAGGGACCCAGTACTTC. The rearrangement links TRBV9 to TRBJ2-5, with D possibly TRBD2 on 6 matching bases. The CDR3 has 13 residues. Per germline, CDR1 SGDLS and CDR2 YYNGEE. V was shortened by 3 bases and J by 7 bases, with 13 bases between the two germline ends.

The genes are TRBV13 and TRBJ2-3, with 12 positions matching TRBD2. V dropped 3 bases and J dropped 6; count of bases not matched to a gene: 4. CDR1 and CDR2 (germline): PRHDT, FYEKMQ (reference sequence). The CDR3 has 15 residues. The CDR3 DNA sequence: TGTGCCAGCAGCTTCCGACTAGCGGGGGTGGATACGCAGTATTTT. It codes for CASSFRLAGVDTQYF.

The chain couples TRBV29-1 to TRBJ2-1; D gene uncertain. V lost 1 base and J 5 bases, leaving 18 bases between the germline ends. This CDR3 has 16 residues. CDR1 is SQVTM, CDR2 ANQGSEA, per germline. CDR3 nucleotides: TGCAGCGTTGAAGGCGCCCAGGAAGGCACCAACAATGAGCAGTTCTTC. Translated: CSVEGAQEGTNNEQFF.

V gene TRBV7-2 combines with J gene TRBJ2-7; 7 bases are a match to TRBD2. Germline CDR1 is SGHTA and CDR2 is FQGNSA. The CDR3 spans 14 residues. The V and J ends lost 1 base and 3 bases, in that order; junction bases with no gene match: 3. The CDR3 here is CASSLGGGGYEQYF. Here the CDR3 DNA reads TGTGCCAGCAGCTTAGGGGGCGGGGGCTACGAGCAGTACTTC.

This clone has a handful of counts. This chain connects TRBV7-9 to TRBJ1-2; no reliable D call. Trimming removed 0 bases from V and 2 bases from J, with 4 bases in between. This CDR3 region has 13 residues. CDR1 SEHNR and CDR2 FQNEAQ come from the germline V gene (reference sequence). CDR3 sequence reads: CASSLAVNYGYTF. Written as DNA, the CDR3 is TGTGCCAGCAGCTTAGCCGTCAACTATGGCTACACCTTC.

The CDR3 region is CACPSGGLSNEQFF. Written as DNA, the CDR3 is TGTGCCTGCCCTAGCGGGGGATTGAGCAATGAGCAGTTCTTC. V usage is TRBV30 and J usage is TRBJ2-1; 10 bases fit TRBD2. Per germline, CDR1 GTSNPN and CDR2 SVGIG (reference sequence). J lost 6 bases, V lost 6 bases, and 8 bases had no gene match. The CDR3 is 14 residues long.

This chain connects TRBV7-9 to TRBJ1-6, with 7 bases that match TRBD1. V shed 3 bases and J 7 bases; nucleotides not matched to a gene: 3. The germline CDR1 and CDR2 sequences are SEHNR and FQNEAQ (reference sequence). The CDR3 length is 14 residues. The CDR3 reads CASSLAGGNSPLHF. CDR3 in DNA: TGTGCCAGCAGCTTGGCAGGGGGAAATTCACCCCTCCACTTT.

In DNA, the CDR3 is TGCGCCAGCAGCCAAGGTATCTCCTACGAGCAGTACTTC. Residues: CASSQGISYEQYF. The rearrangement uses TRBV4-1 and TRBJ2-7; no reliable D call. Germline CDR1 and CDR2: MGHRA and YSYEKL. Trimming stripped 1 base from V and 0 bases from J, with 4 bases between. This CDR3 region has 13 residues.

The CDR3 protein is CASSILQGNNYGYTF. DNA for the CDR3: TGTGCCAGTAGTATCTTACAGGGGAATAACTATGGCTACACCTTC. The V and J genes are TRBV19 and TRBJ1-2; TRBD1 matches at 7 bases. This CDR3 spans 15 amino acids. Losses at the gene ends were 3 bases for V and 1 base for J; bases not matched to a gene: 5. Per germline, CDR1 LNHDA and CDR2 SQIVND (reference sequence).

The chain has TRBV4-2 and TRBJ2-7; a weak D match, TRBD1 (5 bases). Germline values: CDR1 LGHNA, CDR2 YNFKEQ. The V and J ends lost 1 base and 12 bases respectively, with 22 bases between them. The CDR3 runs 15 residues. CDR3 DNA sequence: TGTGCCAGCAGCCAAGGGTTGGGGCGCGAAACTCGGGCGTACTTC. It translates to CASSQGLGRETRAYF.

The V gene is TRBV6-6, the J gene TRBJ2-7; D might be TRBD2 (6 bases). The CDR3 is 12 residues long. V lost 2 bases and J 7 bases, leaving 9 bases between the germline ends. Germline lookup yields CDR1 MNHNY and CDR2 SVGAGI (reference sequence). Written as DNA, the CDR3 is TGTGCCAGCAGTTACAGGGACTTGGAGCAGTACTTC. It translates to CASSYRDLEQYF.

V and J are TRBV4-3 and TRBJ2-7; 7 bases match TRBD2. The V gene end was trimmed by 0 bases and the J gene end by 3 bases; junction bases not matched to a gene: 5. The V gene's germline CDR1 is LGHNA and CDR2 YSLEER. This CDR3 is built from 15 residues. CDR3 region: CASSQDVAGRYEQYF. CDR3 in DNA: TGCGCCAGCAGCCAAGATGTAGCGGGCCGCTACGAGCAGTACTTC.